The TCR beta chain described here comes from a study of blood T cell repertoires in COVID-19. Study-level background: The cDNA or gDNA used as material had been derived from T cells, B-cell-depleted T cells, or PBMCs.

Original handling: Reference gene primer amplification yielded estimated nucleated cell counts. The table came from immunoSEQ multiplex PCR; TCRdb's copy has only in-frame clones and leaves some out. V, J and clone size are taken as reported in that table, and D and trimming were inferred from the DNA itself. The sample holds 130,000 or so clones, more than 75% seen once. Germline CDR1 reads SGHTA; CDR2 reads FQGNSA. The CDR3 is made up of 16 amino acids. The ends lost 1 base at V and 2 bases at J; junction bases unmatched: 6. This clone was seen just once. This chain links TRBV7-2 with TRBJ2-5; 8 bases align to TRBD2. This TCR derives from a man in his 70s with active COVID-19. Sequencing was done on a sample of peripheral blood. Here the CDR3 reads CASSLGSGRGQETQYF. DNA for the CDR3: TGTGCCAGCAGCTTAGGAAGCGGGAGAGGGCAAGAGACCCAGTACTTC.